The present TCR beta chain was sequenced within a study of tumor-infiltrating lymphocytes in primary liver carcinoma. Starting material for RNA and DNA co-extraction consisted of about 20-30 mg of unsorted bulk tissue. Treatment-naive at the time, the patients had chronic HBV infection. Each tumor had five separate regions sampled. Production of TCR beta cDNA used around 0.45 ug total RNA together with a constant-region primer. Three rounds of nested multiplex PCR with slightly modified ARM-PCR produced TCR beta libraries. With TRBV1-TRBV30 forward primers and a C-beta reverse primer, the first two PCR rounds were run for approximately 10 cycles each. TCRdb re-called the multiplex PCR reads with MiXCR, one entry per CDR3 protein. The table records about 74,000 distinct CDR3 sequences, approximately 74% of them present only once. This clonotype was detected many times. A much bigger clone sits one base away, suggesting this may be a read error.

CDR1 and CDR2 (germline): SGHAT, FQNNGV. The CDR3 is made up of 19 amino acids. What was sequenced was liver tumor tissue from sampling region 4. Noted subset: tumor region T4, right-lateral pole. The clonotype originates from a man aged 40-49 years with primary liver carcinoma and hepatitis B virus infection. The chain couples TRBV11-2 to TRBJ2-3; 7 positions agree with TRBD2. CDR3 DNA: TGTGCCAGCAGGACTCCTCGAGGCGGGAGACCTACTAGCACAGATACGCGGTATTTT. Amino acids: CASRTPRGGRPTSTDTRYF.